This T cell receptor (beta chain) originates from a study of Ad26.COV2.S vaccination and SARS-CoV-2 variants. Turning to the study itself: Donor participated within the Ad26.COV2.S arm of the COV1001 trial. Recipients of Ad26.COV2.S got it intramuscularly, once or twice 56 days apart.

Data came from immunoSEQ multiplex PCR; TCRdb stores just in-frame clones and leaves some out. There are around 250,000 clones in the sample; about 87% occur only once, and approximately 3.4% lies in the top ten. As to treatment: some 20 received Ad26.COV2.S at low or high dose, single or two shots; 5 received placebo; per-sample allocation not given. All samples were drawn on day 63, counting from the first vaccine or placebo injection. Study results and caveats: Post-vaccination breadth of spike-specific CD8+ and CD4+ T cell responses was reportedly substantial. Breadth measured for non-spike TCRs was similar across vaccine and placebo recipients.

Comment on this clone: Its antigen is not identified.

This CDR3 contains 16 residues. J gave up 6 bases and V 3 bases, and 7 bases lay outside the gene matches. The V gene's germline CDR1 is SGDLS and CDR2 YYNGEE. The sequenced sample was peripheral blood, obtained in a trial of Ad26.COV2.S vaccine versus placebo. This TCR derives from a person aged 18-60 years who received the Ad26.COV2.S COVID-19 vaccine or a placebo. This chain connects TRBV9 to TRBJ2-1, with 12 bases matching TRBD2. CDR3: CASSARLAGAANEQFF. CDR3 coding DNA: TGTGCCAGCAGCGCCAGACTAGCGGGAGCCGCCAATGAGCAGTTCTTC.